These 14 T cell receptor beta chains were sequenced from one sample in a study of cytomegalovirus exposure and HLA in healthy donors. Amplification used 60 Vbeta primers and 13 Jbeta primers. Assay: immunoSEQ multiplex PCR; the TCRdb copy retains only in-frame clones and omits some. The table shows some 99,000 clones, with about 70% occurring only once. The specimen sequenced was PBMCs. All receptors derive from a female donor in good health and CMV-seronegative.

In DNA form, the CDR3 reads TGTGCCAGCAGCCACTATCTAGCGCATAGCTCCTACAATGAGCAGTTCTTC. Its translation is CASSHYLAHSSYNEQFF. The genes are TRBV14 and TRBJ2-1; possibly TRBD2 for D (6 bases). This CDR3 has 17 residues. V was shortened by 3 bases and J by 0 bases, with 15 bases between the two germline ends. Germline lookup yields CDR1 SGHDN and CDR2 FVKESK. Supplemented by reference TRBV14 and TRBJ2-1, the full variable domain reads EAGVTQFPSHSVIEKGQTVTLRCDPISGHDNLYWYRRVMGKEIKFLLHFVKESKQDESGMPNNRFLAERTGGTYSTLKVQPAELEDSGVYFCASSHYLAHSSYNEQFFGPGTRLTVL.

This sequence joins TRBV5-1 and TRBJ2-2; D may be TRBD1 (5 bases). V lost 4 bases to trimming and J lost 0 bases, with 10 bases between them. CDR1 is SGHRS and CDR2 is YFSETQ in the germline V gene. This CDR3 is built from 15 residues. CDR3 sequence (DNA): TGCGCCAGCAGCGAAGGACAATCGAACACCGGGGAGCTGTTTTTT. Translation: CASSEGQSNTGELFF.

The gene calls are TRBV27 and TRBJ2-6; perhaps TRBD1 as D (6 bases). Per the germline V gene, CDR1 is MNHEY and CDR2 is SMNVEV (reference sequence). V was pared by 3 bases and J by 2 bases, with 8 bases between. The CDR3 is made up of 15 amino acids. In nucleotides, the CDR3 is TGTGCCAGCAGTTTCGGGACAACTGGGGCCAACGTCCTGACTTTC. Protein: CASSFGTTGANVLTF. The full variable domain, completed using reference TRBV27 and TRBJ2-6, is EAQVTQNPRYLITVTGKKLTVTCSQNMNHEYMSWYRQDPGLGLRQIYYSMNVEVTDKGDVPEGYKVSRKEKRNFPLILESPSPNQTSLYFCASSFGTTGANVLTFGAGSRLTVL.

This clone was counted only a few times. The sample has other DNA sequences that encode this CDR3 too. This chain connects TRBV5-6 to TRBJ2-7, with unresolved D. The V gene lost 4 bases and the J gene lost 6 bases, with 11 bases spanning the gap. Germline V gene sequence: CDR1 SGHDT, CDR2 YYEEEE. The CDR3 covers 12 residues. The CDR3 region is CASSGDFFEQYF. CDR3 DNA sequence: TGTGCCAGCAGCGGTGACTTCTTCGAGCAGTACTTC. Looking up the rest from reference TRBV5-6 and TRBJ2-7 gives the full variable domain: DAGVTQSPTHLIKTRGQQVTLRCSPKSGHDTVSWYQQALGQGPQFIFQYYEEEERQRGNFPDRFSGHQFPNYSSELNVNALLLGDSALYLCASSGDFFEQYFGPGTRLTVT.

This chain links TRBV10-2 with TRBJ2-7, with TRBD2 matching over 11 bases. The germline V gene has CDR1 WSHSY and CDR2 SAAADI. CDR3 size: 15 residues. J lost 4 bases, V lost 3 bases, and 5 bases had no gene match. The chain's CDR3 is CASSEPGLADYEQYF. The CDR3 nucleotides are TGCGCCAGCAGTGAACCGGGACTAGCGGATTACGAGCAGTACTTC.

The V gene is TRBV5-6, the J gene TRBJ1-2; TRBD1 agrees at 7 bases. J gave up 5 bases and V 0 bases, and 1 base lay outside the gene matches. The CDR3 sequence is 13 residues long. The germline CDR1 and CDR2 sequences are SGHDT and YYEEEE. The CDR3 DNA reads TGTGCCAGCAGCTTGGACAGGGGTTATGGCTACACCTTC. Its translation is CASSLDRGYGYTF.

This chain joins TRBV4-2 and TRBJ1-1; no definite D call. With 0 bases removed from V and 4 bases from J, the gap between germline ends came to 12 bases. This CDR3 has 15 amino acids. Germline assignment: CDR1 LGHNA and CDR2 YNFKEQ. CDR3: CASSQDGYGGTEAFF. In nucleotides, the CDR3 is TGTGCCAGCAGCCAAGATGGGTACGGAGGCACTGAAGCTTTCTTT.

The chain uses TRBV6-6 and TRBJ1-2; 8 bases map to TRBD1. This CDR3 region has 15 residues. The junction had 11 bases not matched to a gene; V was cut back by 7 bases and J by 4 bases. CDR1 MNHNY and CDR2 SVGAGI come from the germline V gene (reference sequence). CDR3 nucleotides: TGTGCCAGCACCACTACACCCACAGGGGGCTATGGCTACACCTTC. Its translation is CASTTTPTGGYGYTF.

This rearrangement joins TRBV5-8 to TRBJ2-1; no definite D call. Germline CDR1 and CDR2: SGHTS and YDEGEE. Trimming pared 3 bases from V and 4 bases from J, leaving 2 bases between. The CDR3 spans 11 residues. The CDR3 sequence: CASSSYNEQFF. As DNA, the CDR3 is TGTGCCAGCAGCTCATACAATGAGCAGTTCTTC.

The chain has TRBV19 and TRBJ2-5; D remains ambiguous. Trimming cost V 1 base and J 5 bases, with 11 bases left between them. This CDR3 contains 14 residues. Germline values: CDR1 LNHDA, CDR2 SQIVND (reference sequence). CDR3 nucleotides: TGTGCCAGTAGTATAGCGAGAACGTCGGAGACCCAGTACTTC. It encodes CASSIARTSETQYF.

This chain links TRBV5-4 with TRBJ2-3; D is undetermined. From germline, CDR1 is SGHNT and CDR2 YYREEE (reference sequence). The CDR3 is 13 amino acids. V dropped 3 bases and J dropped 6 bases, with 11 bases sitting between them. The CDR3 DNA sequence: TGTGCCAGCAGCTCCCTACCCGGGGATACGCAGTATTTT. Its protein is CASSSLPGDTQYF.

The chain links TRBV4-2 to TRBJ1-1; possibly TRBD1 for D (5 bases). CDR1 is LGHNA and CDR2 is YNFKEQ in the germline V gene. CDR3 size: 14 residues. V gave up 5 bases and J gave up 1 base, with 11 bases separating them. In DNA, the CDR3 is TGTGCCAGCAGCGGTGGGGCGGAGAACACTGAAGCTTTCTTT. Residues: CASSGGAENTEAFF.

J is TRBJ2-3 and V is TRBV5-1; 11 nucleotides align to TRBD2. The germline gives CDR1 SGHRS, CDR2 YFSETQ. The length of the CDR3 is 16 residues. J gave up 1 base and V 6 bases, and 7 bases lay outside the gene matches. CDR3: CASKVAGGFRTDTQYF. The CDR3, as DNA: TGCGCCAGCAAGGTAGCGGGGGGGTTCCGCACAGATACGCAGTATTTT.

This clone was recorded only once. The rearrangement links TRBV5-4 to TRBJ1-2, with a possible D match to TRBD1 (5 bases). The CDR3 loop spans 13 amino acids. V dropped 4 bases and J dropped 4 bases, with 11 bases sitting between them. Germline V gene sequence: CDR1 SGHNT, CDR2 YYREEE (reference sequence). CDR3 sequence (DNA): TGTGCCAGCAGCGAGAGACAGACCTATGGCTACACCTTC. Amino acids: CASSERQTYGYTF.